A single sample is the source of the 32 T cell receptor beta chains below, sequenced in a study of regulatory T cells in long-lasting Graves disease. Relying on iRepertoire HTBI primers and Arm-PCR of CDR3 regions, the team built TCR beta libraries. TCRdb reprocessed the multiplex PCR reads via MiXCR and lists one record per CDR3 protein. Of nearly 350,000 distinct CDR3 sequences in the sample, roughly a fifth are singletons; the top ten hold just under 30%. Time point of the sample: persistent/refractory GD, antithyroid drugs over 5 years with positive TRAb. PBMC-derived RNA was used for the TCR library. The sample in question was peripheral blood mononuclear cells (PBMCs), obtained when the disease was refractory, from a patient treated with antithyroid drugs. Every receptor here comes from a female donor with Graves disease.

On this clonotype itself: At one boundary the junction diverges from the germline segment, which might be a read error. V usage is TRBV7-2 and J usage is TRBJ2-1; 14 bases align to TRBD2. There are 15 residues in the CDR3. The germline gives CDR1 SGHTA, CDR2 FQGNSA. This chain's CDR3 is CAGSLGLAGVDEQFF. DNA for the CDR3: TGTGCCGGCAGCTTGGGACTAGCGGGGGTCGATGAGCAGTTCTTC.

In its sample, this clonotype was seen many times. This chain joins TRBV27 and TRBJ1-2, with TRBD1 as a possible D gene (6 bases). Germline values: CDR1 MNHEY, CDR2 SMNVEV (reference sequence). This CDR3 is 13 amino acids long. V was pared by 5 bases and J by 6 bases, with 13 bases between. The chain's CDR3 is CASSPTGFNGYTF. In DNA form, the CDR3 reads TGTGCCAGCAGTCCTACAGGGTTCAATGGCTACACCTTC.

The V and J genes are TRBV20-1 and TRBJ1-5, with D possibly matching TRBD1 (5 bases). CDR1 is DFQATT and CDR2 is SNEGSKA in the germline V gene (reference sequence). V was cut by 3 bases and J by 0 bases, with 9 bases left in between. This CDR3 comprises 14 residues. CDR3 coding DNA: TGCAGTGCTAGCAGGGACCTTAGCAATCAGCCCCAGCATTTT. Translating gives CSASRDLSNQPQHF.

A remark on this clonotype: Possible read error: a much larger clone is one base away. This chain uses TRBV3-1 with TRBJ1-1; 7 nucleotides agree with TRBD1. CDR3 length equals 13 residues. CDR1 and CDR2 from the germline V gene are LGHDT and YNNKEL (reference sequence). Trimming cost V 5 bases and J 4 bases; bases outside gene matches: 4. The CDR3 DNA follows: TGTGCCAGCAGCACCGACAGGGCCACTGAAGCTTTCTTT. The encoded protein is CASSTDRATEAFF.

The rearrangement uses TRBV5-8 and TRBJ2-2, with a tentative D call TRBD1 (6 bases). This CDR3 is built from 14 residues. The ends were cut back, 4 bases at V and 5 bases at J, with 12 bases in the middle. From germline, CDR1 is SGHTS and CDR2 YDEGEE. The DNA of the CDR3 is TGTGCCAGCAGCGGGGGCGGAGTGACCGGGGAGCTGTTTTTT. Protein product: CASSGGGVTGELFF.

This chain connects TRBV30 to TRBJ2-7; 9 bases are shared with TRBD1. J gave up 1 base and V 0 bases, and 7 bases lay outside the gene matches. Germline V CDR1 and CDR2: GTSNPN, SVGIG (reference sequence). CDR3 size: 16 residues. Written as DNA, the CDR3 is TGTGCCTGGAGTGTACGCGGACAGGGGTGGTCCTACGAGCAGTACTTC. Amino acids: CAWSVRGQGWSYEQYF.

This clonotype has a handful of counts. This sequence joins TRBV19 and TRBJ1-5; possible D gene TRBD1, 6 bases. Germline V gene lookup returns CDR1 LNHDA and CDR2 SQIVND (reference sequence). V was shortened by 3 bases and J by 1 base, with 13 bases between the two germline ends. This CDR3 has 16 residues. The CDR3 region is CASSMVRGRSNQPQHF. The CDR3 DNA sequence: TGTGCCAGTAGTATGGTCAGGGGAAGGAGCAATCAGCCCCAGCATTTT.

The gene calls are TRBV20-1 and TRBJ1-2, with TRBD1 as a possible D gene (6 bases). This CDR3 has 13 residues. Germline loops: CDR1 DFQATT, CDR2 SNEGSKA (reference sequence). Deletions cut 4 bases from V and 4 bases from J, with 13 bases between. CDR3 nucleotide sequence: TGCAGTGCTACGCAGGGGCTTCTCTATGGCTACACCTTC. This encodes CSATQGLLYGYTF.

This clonotype was seen a few times. CDR3 in DNA: TGTGCCAGCAGCTTAGGAAAAAGACTAGCGGGAACGACCCAGTACTTC. It translates to CASSLGKRLAGTTQYF. This chain links TRBV7-9 with TRBJ2-5, with 11 nucleotides matching TRBD2. J lost 7 bases, V lost 1 base, and 8 bases had no gene match. This CDR3 is built from 16 residues. CDR1 and CDR2 from the germline V gene are SEHNR and FQNEAQ (reference sequence).

This chain connects TRBV19 to TRBJ1-5; D perhaps matches TRBD1 (5 bases). From germline, CDR1 is LNHDA and CDR2 SQIVND (reference sequence). The V end lost 4 bases, the J end lost 4 bases, and 11 bases lay between the germline ends. The CDR3 runs to 14 residues. CDR3 protein: CASSTARGNQPQHF. CDR3 in DNA: TGTGCCAGTAGTACCGCCCGGGGGAATCAGCCCCAGCATTTT.

This clonotype was counted ten times or more. The genes are TRBV10-3 and TRBJ1-6; 7 bases map to TRBD1. The CDR3 extends over 14 amino acids. Germline V gene lookup returns CDR1 ENHRY and CDR2 SYGVKD. Unmatched junction bases numbered 8, after V lost 6 bases and J lost 9 bases. The CDR3 protein is CAISPTGKASPLHF. CDR3 bases: TGTGCCATCAGCCCGACAGGGAAGGCTTCACCCCTCCACTTT.

This clonotype has a count of ten or more. The rearrangement links TRBV2 to TRBJ1-5; TRBD1 might be the D (6 bases). Trimming took off 0 bases at V and 1 base at J, with 10 bases between the two ends. CDR1 is SNHLY and CDR2 is FYNNEI in the germline V gene. The CDR3 covers 16 residues. In DNA, the CDR3 is TGTGCCAGCAGTGAAGCGGGGGACATAAGCAATCAGCCCCAGCATTTT. Translated: CASSEAGDISNQPQHF.

This clonotype came up many times. The DNA of the CDR3 is TGTGCCAGCAGCTTAACGATTTCCCAGGGAGATGAAAAACTGTTTTTT. Protein product: CASSLTISQGDEKLFF. The V gene is TRBV7-9, the J gene TRBJ1-4, with D perhaps matching TRBD1 (5 bases). V was clipped by 2 bases and J by 6 bases, with 16 bases between them. CDR1 and CDR2 (germline): SEHNR, FQNEAQ (reference sequence). The CDR3 has 16 residues.

This clonotype has more than one count but fewer than ten. The rearrangement links TRBV5-1 to TRBJ1-2; D ambiguous. The CDR3 is 15 amino acids. Germline lookup yields CDR1 SGHRS and CDR2 YFSETQ. Trimming cost V 1 base and J 2 bases, with 12 bases left between them. CDR3 sequence (DNA): TGCGCCAGCAGCTTGTCGTTTGAGGGAAACTATGGCTACACCTTC. Amino acids: CASSLSFEGNYGYTF.

This chain links TRBV19 with TRBJ1-2, with TRBD1 as a possible D gene (6 bases). This CDR3 region has 12 residues. The germline V gene has CDR1 LNHDA and CDR2 SQIVND (reference sequence). V was cut by 9 bases and J by 7 bases, with 15 bases left in between. CDR3 nucleotide sequence: TGTGCCAGCCTACAACAGGGTCTTGGCTACACCTTC. Translated: CASLQQGLGYTF.

In this sample, this clonotype turned up a few times. The V call is TRBV4-3, the J call TRBJ1-2; D is ambiguous. The CDR3 runs to 16 residues. V was shortened by 1 base and J by 0 bases, with 12 bases between the two germline ends. Germline assignment: CDR1 LGHNA and CDR2 YSLEER. CDR3 region: CASSQAFAVTNYGYTF. CDR3 DNA: TGCGCCAGCAGCCAAGCCTTTGCAGTTACTAACTATGGCTACACCTTC.

The table lists this clonotype with many counts. This chain connects TRBV7-9 to TRBJ1-1; TRBD1 might be the D (5 bases). This CDR3 is built from 11 residues. The V gene's germline CDR1 is SEHNR and CDR2 FQNEAQ (reference sequence). CDR3 protein: CAGHTGTEAFF. In DNA, the CDR3 is TGTGCTGGACACACGGGAACTGAAGCTTTCTTT.

The rearrangement uses TRBV28 and TRBJ2-1; D might be TRBD1 (6 bases). Trimming left V 6 bases short and J 0 bases short, with 12 bases between. The length of the CDR3 is 15 residues. The germline gives CDR1 MDHEN, CDR2 SYDVKM. As DNA, the CDR3 is TGTGCCAGCAGAGCAGGGGAGTTCTCCTACAATGAGCAGTTCTTC. Translating it yields CASRAGEFSYNEQFF.

The chain's CDR3 is CASSPTGTVYEQYF. The CDR3 DNA reads as TGTGCCAGCTCACCGACCGGGACTGTCTACGAGCAGTACTTC. The chain combines TRBV18 with TRBJ2-7; D is perhaps TRBD2 (6 bases). This CDR3 contains 14 residues. Trimming removed 3 bases from V and 3 bases from J, with 12 bases in between. Germline V gives CDR1 KGHSH, CDR2 LQKENI.

The chain combines TRBV5-1 with TRBJ1-5; D gene uncertain. Trimming shortened V by 2 bases and J by 7 bases, and 10 bases separated the two germline ends. This CDR3 comprises 13 residues. In germline, CDR1 is SGHRS, CDR2 YFSETQ. The CDR3 nucleotides are TGCGCCAGCAGCTTCGGATTGGGACAGCCCCAGCATTTT. Encoded protein: CASSFGLGQPQHF.

This clonotype has at least ten counts. The chain is built from TRBV20-1 and TRBJ2-5; 10 positions match TRBD2. The V gene end was trimmed by 3 bases and the J gene end by 3 bases; junction bases not matched to a gene: 7. This CDR3 contains 15 residues. Germline V gives CDR1 DFQATT, CDR2 SNEGSKA (reference sequence). The CDR3 protein is CSARSGLAVKETQYF. The CDR3 DNA reads TGCAGTGCTAGGTCCGGACTAGCGGTAAAAGAGACCCAGTACTTC.

At least ten counts were recorded for this clonotype. The chain employs TRBV12-3 or TRBV12-4 and TRBJ1-4; 7 bases line up with TRBD1. The CDR3 extends over 14 amino acids. V trimming: 5 bases; J trimming: 3 bases; junction bases outside the gene matches: 3. This chain's CDR3 is CASSAGTANEKLFF. The DNA for the CDR3 is TGTGCCAGCAGTGCCGGGACAGCTAATGAAAAACTGTTTTTT.

This clonotype was recorded many times. The chain couples TRBV7-3 to TRBJ1-1; D is perhaps TRBD1 (5 bases). Germline lookup yields CDR1 SGHTA and CDR2 FQGTGA. V was shortened by 5 bases and J by 2 bases, with 9 bases between the two germline ends. The CDR3 is 13 residues long. CDR3 in amino acids: CASSGGGNTEAFF. The CDR3 coding sequence is TGTGCCAGCAGCGGGGGGGGAAACACTGAAGCTTTCTTT.

This clonotype was counted only a few times. CDR3 sequence (DNA): TGCAGTGCTAGACGGGAACACTCCTACGAGCAGTACTTC. It codes for CSARREHSYEQYF. The chain carries TRBV20-1 and TRBJ2-7; D perhaps matches TRBD2 (5 bases). CDR3 size: 13 residues. V gave up 2 bases and J gave up 0 bases, with 8 bases separating them. Germline V gene lookup returns CDR1 DFQATT and CDR2 SNEGSKA (reference sequence).

This clonotype was counted at least ten times. The chain has TRBV28 and TRBJ1-5, with a tentative D call TRBD1 (6 bases). This CDR3 has 17 amino acids. CDR1 and CDR2 (germline): MDHEN, SYDVKM. Trimming left V 3 bases short and J 1 base short, with 16 bases between. CDR3 bases: TGTGCCAGCAGTTTCTCAGGACAGACCCCGAGCAATCAGCCCCAGCATTTT. Protein sequence: CASSFSGQTPSNQPQHF. Complete variable domain (other parts from reference TRBV28 and TRBJ1-5): DVKVTQSSRYLVKRTGEKVFLECVQDMDHENMFWYRQDPGLGLRLIYFSYDVKMKEKGDIPEGYSVSREKKERFSLILESASTNQTSMYLCASSFSGQTPSNQPQHFGDGTRLSIL.

In this sample, this clonotype turned up many times. The chain carries TRBV2 and TRBJ2-7; D unclear. Germline V gene sequence: CDR1 SNHLY, CDR2 FYNNEI. The CDR3 is made up of 13 amino acids. V dropped 8 bases and J dropped 0 bases, with 11 bases sitting between them. CDR3 sequence (DNA): TGTGCCAGCGTCGGGCGGAACTCCTACGAGCAGTACTTC. Its protein is CASVGRNSYEQYF.

This chain connects TRBV5-6 to TRBJ2-7; weak D call: TRBD2 (5 bases). Germline V lookup: CDR1 SGHDT, CDR2 YYEEEE. There are 11 residues in the CDR3. V lost 3 bases to trimming and J lost 11 bases, with 12 bases between them. CDR3: CASSSRGEEYF. The CDR3 bases are TGTGCCAGCAGCTCCCGGGGTGAGGAGTACTTC.

For this clonotype: A much larger clone differs by one base, so this may be a read error. This chain joins TRBV5-1 and TRBJ1-1; D is ambiguous. Per germline, CDR1 SGHRS and CDR2 YFSETQ. Trimming removed 0 bases from V and 7 bases from J, with 13 bases in between. CDR3 size: 14 residues. The CDR3 region is CASSLVLESIEAFF. The CDR3 DNA is TGCGCCAGCAGCTTGGTCTTGGAGTCGATTGAAGCTTTCTTT.

There are a few counts of this clonotype. The gene calls are TRBV10-3 and TRBJ1-4, with D possibly TRBD1 on 5 matching bases. This CDR3 region has 11 residues. Germline loops: CDR1 ENHRY, CDR2 SYGVKD. V lost 9 bases and J 7 bases, leaving 9 bases between the germline ends. CDR3 amino acids: CAIGEGEKLFF. The CDR3 nucleotides are TGTGCCATAGGGGAGGGTGAAAAACTGTTTTTT.

This clonotype came up a few times. The chain carries TRBV6-1 and TRBJ2-6, with 9 bases lining up with TRBD1. Looked up from germline, CDR1 is MNHNS and CDR2 is SASEGT. The CDR3 length is 15 residues. J gave up 4 bases and V 8 bases, and 6 bases lay outside the gene matches. CDR3 nucleotides: TGTGCCAGCGGGGACAGGGTAGACGGGGCCAACGTCCTGACTTTC. It translates to CASGDRVDGANVLTF.

This clonotype appeared many times. The V call is TRBV12-3 or TRBV12-4, the J call TRBJ2-7; TRBD1 might be the D (5 bases). V lost 5 bases, J lost 6 bases, and 14 bases lay in between. The CDR3 sequence is 13 residues long. The CDR3 region has the DNA TGTGCCAGCAGTCGCTCCACAGGTGCCGAGCAGTACTTC. As protein: CASSRSTGAEQYF.

The gene calls are TRBV27 and TRBJ2-7; D unresolved. V was pared by 2 bases and J by 3 bases, with 8 bases between. This CDR3 has 13 residues. The V gene's germline CDR1 is MNHEY and CDR2 SMNVEV (reference sequence). CDR3 sequence (DNA): TGTGCCAGCAGTTTACATAGGATCTACGAGCAGTACTTC. Its translation is CASSLHRIYEQYF.